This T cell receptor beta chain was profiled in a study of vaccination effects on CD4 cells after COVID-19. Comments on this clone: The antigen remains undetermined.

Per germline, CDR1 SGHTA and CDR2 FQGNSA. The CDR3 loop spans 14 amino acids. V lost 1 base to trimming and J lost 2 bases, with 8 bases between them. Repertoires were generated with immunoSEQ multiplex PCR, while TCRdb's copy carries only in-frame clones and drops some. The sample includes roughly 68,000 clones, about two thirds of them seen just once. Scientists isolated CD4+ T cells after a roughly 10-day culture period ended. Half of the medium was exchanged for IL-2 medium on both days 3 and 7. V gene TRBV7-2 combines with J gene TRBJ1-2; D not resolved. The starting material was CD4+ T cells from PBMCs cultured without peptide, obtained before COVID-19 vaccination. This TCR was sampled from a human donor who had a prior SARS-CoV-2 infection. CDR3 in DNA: TGTGCCAGCAGCTTAGTCGCGGCAAACTATGGCTACACCTTC. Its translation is CASSLVAANYGYTF.